What follows are 21 T cell receptor beta chains derived from one specimen sequenced in a study of shared clonotypes between healthy human individuals. CD8 cells classed as naive were CD45RO-negative and positively selected for CCR7, excluding terminally differentiated effector memory CD45RA+ cells. Profiled with immunoSEQ multiplex PCR; TCRdb holds only in-frame clones, not every one. The table shows about 2.2 million clones, with around 95% occurring only once. The sequencing sample was made of naive CD8+ T cells from PBMCs. All receptors come from a man aged 18 to 30 in good health. Some clones in this sample may be carry-over from other donors' samples.

V is TRBV11-3 and J is TRBJ2-5; D is ambiguous. The CDR3 length is 13 residues. Germline assignment: CDR1 SGHNT and CDR2 YENEEA. V shed 3 bases and J shed 1 base, with 6 bases lying between them. The CDR3 loop reads CASSFGPQETQYF. The DNA of the CDR3 is TGTGCCAGCAGCTTCGGGCCCCAAGAGACCCAGTACTTC. The full variable domain, completed using reference TRBV11-3 and TRBJ2-5, is EAGVVQSPRYKIIEKKQPVAFWCNPISGHNTLYWYLQNLGQGPELLIRYENEEAVDDSQLPKDRFSAERLKGVDSTLKIQPAELGDSAVYLCASSFGPQETQYFGPGTRLLVL.

On this clone itself: The identical CDR3 is also encoded by other nucleotide sequences in the sample. This chain's CDR3 is CASSLLGEAFF. Here the CDR3 DNA reads TGTGCCAGCAGCTTATTGGGTGAAGCTTTCTTT. The J gene is TRBJ1-1, the V gene TRBV11-2, with no clear D. Deletions cut 2 bases from V and 7 bases from J, with 5 bases between. Germline loops: CDR1 SGHAT, CDR2 FQNNGV. The CDR3 has 11 residues. The entire variable domain, with the rest obtained from reference TRBV11-2 and TRBJ1-1, is as follows: EAGVAQSPRYKIIEKRQSVAFWCNPISGHATLYWYQQILGQGPKLLIQFQNNGVVDDSQLPKDRFSAERLKGVDSTLKIQPAKLEDSAVYLCASSLLGEAFFGQGTRLTVV.

This clone occurred once. The V and J genes are TRBV27 and TRBJ2-3; D gene unclear. The V and J ends lost 5 bases and 2 bases respectively, with 17 bases between them. From germline, CDR1 is MNHEY and CDR2 SMNVEV (reference sequence). The length of the CDR3 is 16 residues. The CDR3 loop is CASSLLSPTSTDTQYF. The CDR3 nucleotides read TGTGCCAGCAGTCTTCTTTCTCCAACGTCCACAGATACGCAGTATTTT.

The chain uses TRBV18 and TRBJ2-7; weak D call: TRBD2 (6 bases). This CDR3 comprises 15 residues. Trimming shortened V by 2 bases and J by 0 bases, and 11 bases separated the two germline ends. Germline assignment: CDR1 KGHSH and CDR2 LQKENI. For the CDR3, the DNA is TGTGCCAGCTCACCAGACGGGGGACGCTCCTACGAGCAGTACTTC. It is translated as CASSPDGGRSYEQYF. The whole variable domain, filled in from reference TRBV18 and TRBJ2-7, reads NAGVMQNPRHLVRRRGQEARLRCSPMKGHSHVYWYRQLPEEGLKFMVYLQKENIIDESGMPKERFSAEFPKEGPSILRIQQVVRGDSAAYFCASSPDGGRSYEQYFGPGTRLTVT.

The chain has TRBV19 and TRBJ1-5, with a tentative D call TRBD1 (6 bases). The germline gives CDR1 LNHDA, CDR2 SQIVND (reference sequence). V dropped 4 bases and J dropped 0 bases, with 13 bases sitting between them. This CDR3 spans 16 amino acids. This chain's CDR3 is CASSSDRSYSNQPQHF. CDR3 nucleotide sequence: TGTGCCAGTAGTAGCGACAGGAGCTATAGCAATCAGCCCCAGCATTTT. The variable domain in full, completed from reference TRBV19 and TRBJ1-5, reads DGGITQSPKYLFRKEGQNVTLSCEQNLNHDAMYWYRQDPGQGLRLIYYSQIVNDFQKGDIAEGYSVSREKKESFPLTVTSAQKNPTAFYLCASSSDRSYSNQPQHFGDGTRLSIL.

The chain joins TRBV5-4 to TRBJ2-2; 11 bases are shared with TRBD2. CDR1 SGHNT and CDR2 YYREEE come from the germline V gene (reference sequence). The V segment lost 4 bases and the J segment 2 bases; nucleotides outside the gene matches: 10. There are 18 residues in the CDR3. The CDR3 sequence is CASSPHPGLAVNTGELFF. The CDR3 DNA sequence: TGTGCCAGCAGCCCCCATCCGGGACTAGCGGTTAACACCGGGGAGCTGTTTTTT.

The rearrangement uses TRBV7-3 and TRBJ2-7; TRBD2 agrees at 10 bases. CDR1 SGHTA and CDR2 FQGTGA come from the germline V gene. The CDR3 runs to 15 residues. J gave up 6 bases and V 0 bases, and 5 bases lay outside the gene matches. CDR3 protein: CASSLTVAGGSEQYF. The DNA of the CDR3 is TGTGCCAGCAGCTTAACGGTAGCGGGAGGCTCCGAGCAGTACTTC. The full variable domain, rest sourced from reference TRBV7-3 and TRBJ2-7, is GAGVSQTPSNKVTEKGKYVELRCDPISGHTALYWYRQSLGQGPEFLIYFQGTGAADDSGLPNDRFFAVRPEGSVSTLKIQRTERGDSAVYLCASSLTVAGGSEQYFGPGTRLTVT.

The CDR3 sequence: CASSEWRDVKNIQYF. The CDR3 nucleotides are TGTGCCAGCAGTGAATGGAGGGATGTCAAAAACATTCAGTACTTC. The V call is TRBV6-1, the J call TRBJ2-4; a possible D gene is TRBD2 (6 bases). V lost 2 bases, J lost 3 bases, and 11 bases lay in between. The CDR3 length is 15 residues. Germline CDR1 reads MNHNS; CDR2 reads SASEGT.

This chain joins TRBV7-6 and TRBJ2-3; TRBD2 agrees at 10 bases. Trimming took 6 bases from V and 3 from J; bases not matched to a gene: 6. There are 15 residues in the CDR3. Germline V gives CDR1 SGHVS, CDR2 FNYEAQ. The CDR3 is CASSQLAGPTDTQYF. The CDR3 region has the DNA TGTGCCAGCAGTCAACTAGCGGGGCCTACAGATACGCAGTATTTT.

The CDR3 loop is CASRLSGSWYNEQFF. DNA for the CDR3: TGTGCCAGCAGGTTAAGCGGGAGTTGGTACAATGAGCAGTTCTTC. The chain links TRBV6-5 to TRBJ2-1; 8 nucleotides agree with TRBD2. Germline V CDR1 and CDR2: MNHEY, SVGAGI. V trimming: 6 bases; J trimming: 4 bases; junction bases outside the gene matches: 8. This CDR3 contains 15 residues.

The rearrangement links TRBV27 to TRBJ1-5, with D unclear. This CDR3 is 14 amino acids long. V shed 6 bases and J shed 3 bases, with 12 bases lying between them. Germline values: CDR1 MNHEY, CDR2 SMNVEV (reference sequence). CDR3 sequence: CASSPMDFNQPQHF. CDR3 coding DNA: TGTGCCAGCAGCCCTATGGACTTCAATCAGCCCCAGCATTTT.

The rearrangement joins TRBV5-4 to TRBJ2-3, with D tentatively TRBD2 (6 bases). This CDR3 spans 15 amino acids. Trimming stripped 3 bases from V and 0 bases from J, with 11 bases between. Per the germline V gene, CDR1 is SGHNT and CDR2 is YYREEE (reference sequence). CDR3 region: CASSWGVPSTDTQYF. In DNA, the CDR3 is TGTGCCAGCAGCTGGGGGGTACCTAGCACAGATACGCAGTATTTT. Variable domain in full (rest from reference TRBV5-4 and TRBJ2-3): ETGVTQSPTHLIKTRGQQVTLRCSSQSGHNTVSWYQQALGQGPQFIFQYYREEENGRGNFPPRFSGLQFPNYSSELNVNALELDDSALYLCASSWGVPSTDTQYFGPGTRLTVL.

This clone occurred once. The CDR3 protein is CASSHPLAGVYEQYF. Written as DNA, the CDR3 is TGTGCCAGCAGCCACCCCCTAGCGGGAGTTTACGAGCAGTACTTC. The rearrangement links TRBV6-6 to TRBJ2-7, with 10 bases fitting TRBD2. The CDR3 is 15 residues long. After removal of 6 bases from V and 4 bases from J, the junction contained 9 bases not matched to a gene. Germline loops: CDR1 MNHNY, CDR2 SVGAGI (reference sequence).

The V and J genes are TRBV9 and TRBJ2-7; D may match TRBD1 or TRBD2 (5 bases each). V dropped 2 bases and J dropped 6 bases, with 9 bases sitting between them. The CDR3 has 12 amino acids. Germline V gene sequence: CDR1 SGDLS, CDR2 YYNGEE. The CDR3 coding sequence is TGTGCCAGCAGCGTCCACGGGACCGAGCAGTACTTC. Protein: CASSVHGTEQYF. The whole variable domain, remainder taken from reference TRBV9 and TRBJ2-7, is DSGVTQTPKHLITATGQRVTLRCSPRSGDLSVYWYQQSLDQGLQFLIQYYNGEERAKGNILERFSAQQFPDLHSELNLSSLELGDSALYFCASSVHGTEQYFGPGTRLTVT.

This chain uses TRBV18 with TRBJ2-2, with a tentative D call TRBD1 (5 bases). The CDR3 is 15 amino acids. Germline V gene lookup returns CDR1 KGHSH and CDR2 LQKENI. Trimming removed 3 bases at V and 7 bases at J, with 15 bases between. The CDR3 sequence: CASSPSVQRGGELFF. CDR3 nucleotides: TGTGCCAGCTCACCGAGCGTCCAAAGGGGCGGGGAGCTGTTTTTT.

The chain recombines TRBV5-1 with TRBJ2-1, with 15 bases identical to TRBD2. J lost 5 bases, V lost 0 bases, and 3 bases had no gene match. The CDR3 covers 17 residues. From germline, CDR1 is SGHRS and CDR2 YFSETQ. The CDR3 coding sequence is TGCGCCAGCAGCTTGGTGGGGACTAGCGGGAGGAACAATGAGCAGTTCTTC. It codes for CASSLVGTSGRNNEQFF.

Here the CDR3 DNA reads TGTGCCAGCGAAGGATTTGACGGGGAGCTGTTTTTT. Translation: CASEGFDGELFF. The J gene is TRBJ2-2, the V gene TRBV5-6, with no clear D. The CDR3 contains 12 residues. The germline gives CDR1 SGHDT, CDR2 YYEEEE. V dropped 7 bases and J dropped 7 bases, with 11 bases sitting between them.

The chain uses TRBV7-6 and TRBJ1-5; perhaps TRBD1 as D (5 bases). From germline, CDR1 is SGHVS and CDR2 FNYEAQ. V was cut by 2 bases and J by 0 bases, with 5 bases left in between. The CDR3 loop spans 14 amino acids. The CDR3 sequence is CASSLQGSNQPQHF. CDR3 bases: TGTGCCAGCAGCTTACAGGGTAGCAATCAGCCCCAGCATTTT.

The gene calls are TRBV2 and TRBJ2-5; 9 nucleotides agree with TRBD1. The CDR3 contains 14 residues. Looked up from germline, CDR1 is SNHLY and CDR2 is FYNNEI. V was pared by 4 bases and J by 5 bases, with 5 bases of the junction left unmatched. CDR3 amino acids: CASSATGGTETQYF. CDR3 DNA sequence: TGTGCCAGCAGTGCCACAGGGGGCACGGAGACCCAGTACTTC.

This rearrangement joins TRBV10-3 to TRBJ1-1, with a weak D call TRBD1 (5 bases). V lost 6 bases and J 4 bases, leaving 12 bases between the germline ends. This CDR3 is 13 amino acids long. Germline CDR1 and CDR2: ENHRY and SYGVKD. The DNA of the CDR3 is TGTGCCATCAGGACGGGGCAGACCACTGAAGCTTTCTTT. This translates into CAIRTGQTTEAFF.

V and J are TRBV29-1 and TRBJ2-1; 8 bases line up with TRBD1. Trimming removed 1 base from V and 8 bases from J; junction bases left unmatched: 7. CDR1 SQVTM and CDR2 ANQGSEA come from the germline V gene. This CDR3 has 14 residues. For the CDR3, the DNA is TGCAGCGTTGAAGGTCTGGACAGGGTGGATGAGCAGTTCTTC. As protein: CSVEGLDRVDEQFF.